The TCR beta chain under discussion was sequenced for a study of T cell repertoires in cytomegalovirus infection. Turning to the study itself: CMV infection together with matching HLA type was indicated by public TCR beta signatures. Whole-study results and caveats: HLA-C-restricted TCR beta clonotypes specific for CMV led the ex vivo response.

MiXCR, run by TCRdb on the reads, gives a single entry per CDR3 protein. The sample includes some 940,000 distinct CDR3 sequences, approximately 33% of them seen just once. Per germline, CDR1 LNHDA and CDR2 SQIVND (reference sequence). Trimming cost V 8 bases and J 0 bases; bases outside gene matches: 4. The CDR3 is 14 amino acids. Points on this clonotype: Antigen: not known.

The TCR comes from a human donor in good health (CMV status not recorded). Some clones in this sample may be carry-over from other donors' samples. The specimen comprised cultured CD8+ T cells from PBMCs, sampled from culture after CMV antigen stimulation. The V call is TRBV19, the J call TRBJ2-3; 8 bases map to TRBD2. CDR3: CASGSGGSTDTQYF. In nucleotides, the CDR3 is TGTGCCAGTGGCAGCGGGGGAAGCACAGATACGCAGTATTTT. The whole variable domain, remainder taken from reference TRBV19 and TRBJ2-3, is DGGITQSPKYLFRKEGQNVTLSCEQNLNHDAMYWYRQDPGQGLRLIYYSQIVNDFQKGDIAEGYSVSREKKESFPLTVTSAQKNPTAFYLCASGSGGSTDTQYFGPGTRLTVL.